A single sample is the source of the 21 T cell receptor beta chains below, sequenced in a study of blood T cell repertoires in COVID-19. Method: immunoSEQ multiplex PCR; TCRdb's copy keeps in-frame clones and lacks some. The repertoire has approximately 160,000 clones, around 85% of them found once; the top ten carry approximately 10%. Specimen: peripheral blood. These TCRs come from a man between 60 and 70 years old with active or convalescent COVID-19.

This clone was detected many times. The gene calls are TRBV10-3 and TRBJ2-7; D is possibly TRBD1 (6 bases). The CDR3 runs to 14 residues. Germline CDR1 is ENHRY and CDR2 is SYGVKD. V gave up 2 bases and J gave up 5 bases, with 13 bases separating them. The CDR3 region is CAISEGTGIHEQYF. The CDR3 DNA sequence: TGTGCCATCAGTGAGGGTACAGGGATCCACGAGCAGTACTTC.

In nucleotides, the CDR3 is TGCGCCAGCAGTGAGGGAGGACTGGGACAGGGGAGGACTGAAGCTTTCTTT. Its translation: CASSEGGLGQGRTEAFF. The chain combines TRBV10-1 with TRBJ1-1; 10 bases align to TRBD1. The trim removed 2 bases at V and 5 bases at J, leaving 11 bases unmatched. The CDR3 runs 17 residues. Germline assignment: CDR1 WNHNN and CDR2 SYGVQD (reference sequence).

The rearrangement links TRBV3-1 (or the pseudogene TRBV3-2) to TRBJ2-1, with 9 positions matching TRBD2. CDR1 is LGHDT, CDR2 YNNKEL, per germline (reference sequence). Unmatched junction bases numbered 7, after V lost 4 bases and J lost 0 bases. The CDR3 totals 17 residues. The CDR3 is CASSPRASGDSYNEQFF. CDR3 coding DNA: TGTGCCAGCAGCCCCCGGGCTAGCGGGGACTCCTACAATGAGCAGTTCTTC.

The chain carries TRBV9 and TRBJ2-1, with 8 positions matching TRBD2. Trimming at V came to 0 bases and at J to 4 bases, leaving 3 bases not matched to a gene. Germline V gene sequence: CDR1 SGDLS, CDR2 YYNGEE. The CDR3 loop spans 15 amino acids. The CDR3 spells CASSVGSGVYNEQFF. The CDR3 DNA reads TGTGCCAGCAGCGTAGGTAGCGGGGTTTACAATGAGCAGTTCTTC.

The chain carries TRBV29-1 and TRBJ2-1; 8 bases agree with TRBD2. From germline, CDR1 is SQVTM and CDR2 ANQGSEA. The CDR3 has 12 residues. Losses at the gene ends were 7 bases for V and 7 bases for J; bases not matched to a gene: 6. The CDR3 nucleotides read TGCAGCGCGAGCGGGGGCGCGAATGAGCAGTTCTTC. Its translation is CSASGGANEQFF.

This chain uses TRBV3-1 (or the pseudogene TRBV3-2) with TRBJ2-3; D is perhaps TRBD2 (5 bases). The CDR3 runs 16 residues. Looked up from germline, CDR1 is LGHDT and CDR2 is YNNKEL (reference sequence). Between the trimmed V and J ends, which lost 4 bases and 6 bases, there was a span of 20 bases. CDR3 bases: TGTGCCAGCAGCCCCACAGAGAGGGTAAATGGGGATACGCAGTATTTT. Its translation is CASSPTERVNGDTQYF.

The V gene is TRBV5-1, the J gene TRBJ2-7; the D gene is possibly TRBD2 (6 bases). In germline, CDR1 is SGHRS, CDR2 YFSETQ. CDR3 length equals 14 residues. V was cut by 1 base and J by 0 bases, with 8 bases left in between. The CDR3 loop reads CASSLSGGSYEQYF. The CDR3 nucleotides read TGCGCCAGCAGCTTGTCCGGGGGCTCCTACGAGCAGTACTTC. The entire variable domain, with the rest obtained from reference TRBV5-1 and TRBJ2-7, is as follows: KAGVTQTPRYLIKTRGQQVTLSCSPISGHRSVSWYQQTPGQGLQFLFEYFSETQRNKGNFPGRFSGRQFSNSRSEMNVSTLELGDSALYLCASSLSGGSYEQYFGPGTRLTVT.

The V call is TRBV7-9, the J call TRBJ1-1; TRBD1 is a possible D gene (5 bases). The CDR3 extends over 13 amino acids. Germline V gene lookup returns CDR1 SEHNR and CDR2 FQNEAQ (reference sequence). Trimming removed 3 bases from V and 9 bases from J, with 14 bases in between. The CDR3 is CASSFPPQAQAFF. The CDR3 nucleotides are TGTGCCAGCAGCTTCCCCCCACAGGCACAAGCTTTCTTT.

This chain joins TRBV19 and TRBJ2-5; D is unresolved. Between the trimmed V and J ends, which lost 4 bases and 0 bases, there was a span of 6 bases. CDR1 and CDR2 from the germline V gene are LNHDA and SQIVND (reference sequence). This CDR3 is 13 amino acids long. The CDR3 region has the DNA TGTGCCAGTAGTACCCAGTACCAAGAGACCCAGTACTTC. As protein: CASSTQYQETQYF.

The chain uses TRBV15 and TRBJ2-7; possibly TRBD1 for D (5 bases). The CDR3 is 15 residues long. Trimming took 1 base from V and 3 from J, leaving 13 bases between them. Germline assignment: CDR1 LNHNV and CDR2 YYDKDF (reference sequence). In DNA, the CDR3 is TGTGCCACCAGCAGAGTCAAGGGGCTAGGCTACGAGCAGTACTTC. Translating gives CATSRVKGLGYEQYF.

V usage is TRBV2 and J usage is TRBJ1-5; 10 nucleotides line up with TRBD1. Germline trimming cut 6 bases from V and 6 bases from J; bases unmatched to any gene: 5. This CDR3 contains 14 residues. Germline values: CDR1 SNHLY, CDR2 FYNNEI. The CDR3 protein is CASSGTGVGQPQHF. CDR3 coding DNA: TGTGCCAGCAGCGGGACAGGGGTGGGTCAGCCCCAGCATTTT.

The chain is built from TRBV6-6 and TRBJ1-5, with 12 bases fitting TRBD1. CDR1 and CDR2 from the germline V gene are MNHNY and SVGAGI (reference sequence). The CDR3 is made up of 18 amino acids. The junction had 13 bases not matched to a gene; V was cut back by 5 bases and J by 5 bases. CDR3 in amino acids: CASSPGTGGPIGHQPQHF. CDR3 nucleotide sequence: TGTGCCAGCAGTCCAGGGACAGGGGGCCCCATCGGTCATCAGCCCCAGCATTTT.

This chain joins TRBV7-2 and TRBJ2-3, with a weak D call TRBD2 (6 bases). Trimming left V 5 bases short and J 2 bases short, with 8 bases between. Germline values: CDR1 SGHTA, CDR2 FQGNSA. CDR3 size: 13 residues. The CDR3: CASSGRNTDTQYF. The CDR3 DNA reads TGTGCCAGCAGCGGGAGGAACACAGATACGCAGTATTTT.

In its sample, this clone was seen once. The chain joins TRBV10-3 to TRBJ1-1, with TRBD1 matching over 7 bases. With V trimmed by 0 bases and J by 2 bases, 9 bases remained unmatched. Germline V gene lookup returns CDR1 ENHRY and CDR2 SYGVKD. The CDR3 contains 17 residues. The CDR3 region is CAISESGRTGLNTEAFF. DNA of the CDR3: TGTGCCATCAGTGAGTCAGGACGGACAGGCCTAAACACTGAAGCTTTCTTT.

This chain joins TRBV6-5 and TRBJ2-1; D possibly corresponds to TRBD1 (6 bases). CDR1 and CDR2 from the germline V gene are MNHEY and SVGAGI. The V gene lost 0 bases and the J gene lost 3 bases, with 12 bases spanning the gap. The CDR3 spans 16 residues. In DNA, the CDR3 is TGTGCCAGCAGTTACTCGACGGCAGGGGTCTACAATGAGCAGTTCTTC. Translation gives CASSYSTAGVYNEQFF.

The V and J genes are TRBV10-1 and TRBJ2-1; 7 bases are shared with TRBD2. This CDR3 spans 15 amino acids. CDR1 and CDR2 from the germline V gene are WNHNN and SYGVQD (reference sequence). The V gene end was trimmed by 3 bases and the J gene end by 5 bases; junction bases not matched to a gene: 7. The CDR3 sequence is CASSDISSGNNEQFF. For the CDR3, the DNA is TGCGCCAGCAGTGATATATCTAGCGGAAACAATGAGCAGTTCTTC.

This clone was counted a few times. The CDR3 bases are TGTGCCAGCAGTGACGGGGACACTGAAGCTTTCTTT. Translated: CASSDGDTEAFF. The chain recombines TRBV13 with TRBJ1-1, with D unclear. CDR1 and CDR2 (germline): PRHDT, FYEKMQ (reference sequence). The ends were cut back, 6 bases at V and 3 bases at J, with 8 bases in the middle. The CDR3 consists of 12 residues.

This chain connects TRBV24-1 to TRBJ2-2; D is perhaps TRBD1 (6 bases). Trimming took off 4 bases at V and 4 bases at J, with 15 bases between the two ends. The length of the CDR3 is 16 residues. Looked up from germline, CDR1 is KGHDR and CDR2 is SFDVKD. The CDR3 loop reads CATSDTTGPGTGELFF. As DNA, the CDR3 is TGTGCCACCAGTGACACGACAGGCCCGGGCACCGGGGAGCTGTTTTTT.

This clone was seen only a few times. The V call is TRBV18, the J call TRBJ1-1, with TRBD1 identical over 11 bases. CDR3 size: 15 residues. CDR1 is KGHSH and CDR2 is LQKENI in the germline V gene. With V trimmed by 5 bases and J by 3 bases, 5 bases remained unmatched. The CDR3 loop is CASSSGTGGDTEAFF. The CDR3 DNA is TGTGCCAGCTCATCCGGGACAGGGGGGGACACTGAAGCTTTCTTT. Looking up the rest from reference TRBV18 and TRBJ1-1 gives the full variable domain: NAGVMQNPRHLVRRRGQEARLRCSPMKGHSHVYWYRQLPEEGLKFMVYLQKENIIDESGMPKERFSAEFPKEGPSILRIQQVVRGDSAAYFCASSSGTGGDTEAFFGQGTRLTVV.

The rearrangement joins TRBV5-6 to TRBJ2-7; maybe TRBD1 (5 bases). The V end lost 2 bases, the J end lost 2 bases, and 8 bases lay between the germline ends. The length of the CDR3 is 13 residues. Germline V gene sequence: CDR1 SGHDT, CDR2 YYEEEE. CDR3 in DNA: TGTGCCAGCAGCTTAGCAGGGACCTACGAGCAGTACTTC. This codes for CASSLAGTYEQYF.

In this sample, this clone turned up once. The chain employs TRBV28 and TRBJ2-7; 9 nucleotides match TRBD2. Germline V lookup: CDR1 MDHEN, CDR2 SYDVKM. CDR3 length equals 14 residues. V shed 8 bases and J 4 bases; nucleotides not matched to a gene: 9. CDR3 coding DNA: TGTGCCAGCTCTCTTGGGCGGGAGGGGTACGAGCAGTACTTC. This sequence encodes CASSLGREGYEQYF. Combining the CDR3 with reference TRBV28 and TRBJ2-7 gives the whole variable domain DVKVTQSSRYLVKRTGEKVFLECVQDMDHENMFWYRQDPGLGLRLIYFSYDVKMKEKGDIPEGYSVSREKKERFSLILESASTNQTSMYLCASSLGREGYEQYFGPGTRLTVT.